One and the same sample provided the 18 T cell receptor beta chains below, sequenced in a study of T cells after yellow fever vaccination. A single record per CDR3 protein comes from TCRdb applying MiXCR to the 5' RACE reads. The data hold tens of thousands of distinct CDR3 sequences, with 7.7% observed a single time. Sequences were derived from CD8+ T cells sorted from PBMCs, sampled on the day of the yellow fever booster vaccination. The source is a man under 40 who received the YFV17D yellow fever vaccine.

This clonotype came up a few times. The chain uses TRBV6-5 and TRBJ2-1; no clear D. V gave up 0 bases and J gave up 1 base, with 13 bases separating them. The CDR3 is 17 residues long. The germline V gene encodes CDR1 MNHEY and CDR2 SVGAGI. The CDR3 loop is CASSYSTGYDSYNEQFF. CDR3 nucleotide sequence: TGTGCCAGCAGTTACTCGACGGGCTACGATTCCTACAATGAGCAGTTCTTC.

This clonotype came up a few times. V and J are TRBV3-1 and TRBJ2-1, with D perhaps TRBD2 (6 bases). The CDR3 consists of 14 residues. Trimming removed 5 bases at V and 8 bases at J, with 16 bases between. Germline CDR1 and CDR2: LGHDT and YNNKEL (reference sequence). CDR3 DNA sequence: TGTGCCAGCAGCATTACGGGACTCATGGATGAGCAGTTCTTC. Translated: CASSITGLMDEQFF.

This clonotype was seen many times. The V gene is TRBV7-8, the J gene TRBJ2-5, with a weak D call TRBD2 (6 bases). This CDR3 contains 14 residues. From germline, CDR1 is SGHVS and CDR2 FQNEAQ. The V end was cut by 5 bases, the J end by 2 bases, with 12 bases between. The chain's CDR3 is CASSPTAGQETQYF. CDR3 nucleotides: TGTGCCAGCAGCCCGACCGCGGGACAAGAGACCCAGTACTTC. Looking up the rest from reference TRBV7-8 and TRBJ2-5 gives the full variable domain: GAGVSQSPRYKVAKRGQDVALRCDPISGHVSLFWYQQALGQGPEFLTYFQNEAQLDKSGLPSDRFFAERPEGSVSTLKIQRTQQEDSAVYLCASSPTAGQETQYFGPGTRLLVL.

The chain has TRBV27 and TRBJ2-3, with D uncertain. The CDR3 totals 12 residues. Germline loops: CDR1 MNHEY, CDR2 SMNVEV (reference sequence). V lost 6 bases and J lost 2, with 6 bases in between. CDR3 sequence: CASRKVTDTQYF. The DNA of the CDR3 is TGTGCCAGCAGGAAAGTCACAGATACGCAGTATTTT.

There are many counts of this clonotype. The chain employs TRBV7-2 and TRBJ2-5, with D uncertain. Germline assignment: CDR1 SGHTA and CDR2 FQGNSA. Between the trimmed V and J ends, which lost 2 bases and 2 bases, there was a span of 6 bases. This CDR3 region has 13 residues. This CDR3 is CASSLTFQETQYF. The CDR3 DNA follows: TGTGCCAGCAGCTTAACATTTCAAGAGACCCAGTACTTC.

This clonotype was found a few times. Germline is not matched at one junction end, which may reflect a read error. V usage is TRBV7-9 and J usage is TRBJ2-7; the D gene could be TRBD1 or TRBD2 (5 bases each). The CDR3 is made up of 15 amino acids. From germline, CDR1 is SEHNR and CDR2 FQNEAQ (reference sequence). The CDR3 nucleotides are TGTGTCAGCAGCCCGTTTGGGACGGAGGTCTACGAGCAGTACTTC. Its translation: CVSSPFGTEVYEQYF.

The gene calls are TRBV6-5 and TRBJ2-1; 12 bases fit TRBD2. There are 16 residues in the CDR3. V lost 2 bases to trimming and J lost 2 bases; unmatched junction nucleotides: 1. Germline CDR1 MNHEY, CDR2 SVGAGI. The chain's CDR3 is CASSYLAGGPYNEQFF. CDR3 in DNA: TGTGCCAGCAGTTACCTAGCGGGAGGGCCCTACAATGAGCAGTTCTTC.

This chain links TRBV7-9 with TRBJ2-1; TRBD2 aligns across 10 bases. Germline trimming cut 5 bases from V and 7 bases from J; bases unmatched to any gene: 11. CDR1 SEHNR and CDR2 FQNEAQ come from the germline V gene (reference sequence). This CDR3 is built from 16 residues. CDR3 coding DNA: TGTGCCAGCAGCCCCAAAGGGCTAGCGGGAGATAATGAGCAGTTCTTC. Translated: CASSPKGLAGDNEQFF. Based on the CDR3 plus reference TRBV7-9 and TRBJ2-1, the full variable domain is DTGVSQNPRHKITKRGQNVTFRCDPISEHNRLYWYRQTLGQGPEFLTYFQNEAQLEKSRLLSDRFSAERPKGSFSTLEIQRTEQGDSAMYLCASSPKGLAGDNEQFFGPGTRLTVL.

This clonotype was counted between two and nine times. The V call is TRBV11-2, the J call TRBJ2-7; 8 bases map to TRBD1. Trimming cost V 3 bases and J 3 bases; bases outside gene matches: 1. Germline-derived CDR1 and CDR2 are SGHAT and FQNNGV. The CDR3 length is 13 residues. The CDR3 protein is CASSFGTGYEQYF. The DNA for the CDR3 is TGTGCCAGCAGCTTCGGGACAGGCTACGAGCAGTACTTC.

The chain recombines TRBV7-8 with TRBJ1-1; D is unclear. CDR3 length: 14 amino acids. The germline V gene encodes CDR1 SGHVS and CDR2 FQNEAQ. Trimming stripped 0 bases from V and 5 bases from J, with 10 bases between. CDR3 sequence reads: CASSLALGRTEAFF. Here the CDR3 DNA reads TGTGCCAGCAGCTTAGCGTTAGGTCGGACTGAAGCTTTCTTT. The full variable domain, rest sourced from reference TRBV7-8 and TRBJ1-1, is GAGVSQSPRYKVAKRGQDVALRCDPISGHVSLFWYQQALGQGPEFLTYFQNEAQLDKSGLPSDRFFAERPEGSVSTLKIQRTQQEDSAVYLCASSLALGRTEAFFGQGTRLTVV.

V and J are TRBV29-1 and TRBJ2-5; 9 nucleotides agree with TRBD2. Germline lookup yields CDR1 SQVTM and CDR2 ANQGSEA. The CDR3 totals 13 residues. V lost 6 bases to trimming and J lost 1 base; unmatched junction nucleotides: 3. The chain's CDR3 is CSVEGLAQETQYF. The CDR3 coding sequence is TGCAGCGTAGAGGGACTAGCCCAAGAGACCCAGTACTTC.

The chain employs TRBV5-1 and TRBJ2-1; D tentatively reads TRBD1 or TRBD2 (5 bases each). Germline loops: CDR1 SGHRS, CDR2 YFSETQ. This CDR3 region has 15 residues. Trimming cost V 0 bases and J 3 bases, with 10 bases left between them. CDR3 coding DNA: TGCGCCAGCAGCTTGGCCAGGGACGGCTACAATGAGCAGTTCTTC. It codes for CASSLARDGYNEQFF.

This clonotype showed up just a few times. V and J are TRBV9 and TRBJ1-5; perhaps TRBD1 as D (5 bases). Trimming took off 4 bases at V and 2 bases at J, with 10 bases between the two ends. The CDR3 is 14 residues long. Germline loops: CDR1 SGDLS, CDR2 YYNGEE. CDR3: CASSRDGGNQPQHF. In nucleotides, the CDR3 is TGTGCCAGCAGCCGGGACGGGGGCAATCAGCCCCAGCATTTT. The full variable domain, its missing parts supplied by reference TRBV9 and TRBJ1-5, is DSGVTQTPKHLITATGQRVTLRCSPRSGDLSVYWYQQSLDQGLQFLIQYYNGEERAKGNILERFSAQQFPDLHSELNLSSLELGDSALYFCASSRDGGNQPQHFGDGTRLSIL.

A few counts support this clonotype. This rearrangement joins TRBV27 to TRBJ2-3; TRBD1 is a possible D gene (6 bases). V lost 4 bases and J lost 1, with 6 bases in between. This CDR3 is built from 13 residues. Germline V gene data show CDR1 as MNHEY and CDR2 as SMNVEV (reference sequence). The CDR3 DNA follows: TGTGCCAGCAGTTGGACAGGCACAGATACGCAGTATTTT. Amino acids: CASSWTGTDTQYF.

This clonotype was detected ten times or more. The V gene is TRBV5-1, the J gene TRBJ2-7; 10 bases are a match to TRBD1. V lost 4 bases to trimming and J lost 6 bases; unmatched junction nucleotides: 7. This CDR3 spans 14 amino acids. Germline V CDR1 and CDR2: SGHRS, YFSETQ. CDR3 nucleotides: TGCGCCAGCAGCGGTACCGGGACAGGGGCCGAGCAGTACTTC. Encoded protein: CASSGTGTGAEQYF.

This clonotype showed up just once. The chain joins TRBV12-3 or TRBV12-4 to TRBJ2-1; unclear D gene. The CDR3 length is 12 residues. V lost 5 bases and J lost 10, with 12 bases in between. In DNA form, the CDR3 reads TGTGCCAGCAGTCTCACACTATGGGAGCAGTTCTTC. Protein sequence: CASSLTLWEQFF.

The V call is TRBV12-3 or TRBV12-4, the J call TRBJ2-7; tentatively, D is TRBD2 (6 bases). V lost 2 bases to trimming and J lost 0 bases, with 32 bases between them. The CDR3 sequence is 22 residues long. The CDR3 sequence is CASSLNWGDVWATPYSSYEQYF. CDR3 nucleotides: TGTGCCAGCAGTTTAAATTGGGGGGATGTCTGGGCCACTCCCTATAGCTCCTACGAGCAGTACTTC.

This clonotype was seen a few times. The chain has TRBV7-3 and TRBJ2-7, with 7 bases aligning to TRBD1. CDR3 length equals 15 residues. CDR1 is SGHTA, CDR2 FQGTGA, per germline. Trimming cost V 5 bases and J 1 base; bases outside gene matches: 8. CDR3 protein: CASSLQTGPSYEQYF. Written as DNA, the CDR3 is TGTGCCAGCAGCCTACAGACAGGGCCTTCCTACGAGCAGTACTTC. Using reference TRBV7-3 and TRBJ2-7 for the parts outside the CDR3, the full variable domain is GAGVSQTPSNKVTEKGKYVELRCDPISGHTALYWYRQSLGQGPEFLIYFQGTGAADDSGLPNDRFFAVRPEGSVSTLKIQRTERGDSAVYLCASSLQTGPSYEQYFGPGTRLTVT.